The 32 T cell receptor beta chains listed next were all sequenced from one sample in a study of T cells in Graves' hyperthyroidism and ophthalmopathy. Regions amplified from RNA transcripts were the TCR beta CDR3 regions. HTBI primers were the set used in a first-round RT-PCR of the TCR CDR3. Each CDR3 protein is one row after TCRdb ran MiXCR on the multiplex PCR reads. The sample records about 680,000 distinct CDR3 sequences, 35% being singletons. The material sequenced was blood. The receptors come from a woman between 35 and 50 years old with Graves' hyperthyroidism.

This clonotype was recorded at least ten times. The V gene is TRBV9, the J gene TRBJ1-4; D gene ambiguous. This CDR3 spans 15 amino acids. With 4 bases removed from V and 6 bases from J, the gap between germline ends came to 16 bases. CDR1 and CDR2 from the germline V gene are SGDLS and YYNGEE. CDR3 protein: CASSLLTGGDEKLFF. In DNA, the CDR3 is TGTGCCAGCAGCCTCCTGACCGGCGGGGATGAAAAACTGTTTTTT.

For the CDR3, the DNA is TGTGCCAGTAGTATGGACCCGGGAGCCCCCTCTGGGGCCAACGTCCTGACTTTC. Translation: CASSMDPGAPSGANVLTF. The gene calls are TRBV19 and TRBJ2-6; D is perhaps TRBD2 (6 bases). V lost 3 bases and J 0 bases, leaving 15 bases between the germline ends. This CDR3 has 18 amino acids. The V gene's germline CDR1 is LNHDA and CDR2 SQIVND (reference sequence).

This chain connects TRBV10-3 to TRBJ2-7; D possibly corresponds to TRBD1 (6 bases). CDR1 and CDR2 from the germline V gene are ENHRY and SYGVKD. This CDR3 region has 13 residues. V was pared by 5 bases and J by 2 bases, with 10 bases between. CDR3 nucleotide sequence: TGTGCCATCAGTCGGGACATCGCCTACGAGCAGTACTTC. It codes for CAISRDIAYEQYF.

This clonotype was observed at least ten times. The chain couples TRBV12-3 or TRBV12-4 to TRBJ1-6; D call uncertain. Trimming left V 2 bases short and J 5 bases short, with 7 bases between. The CDR3 consists of 14 residues. The CDR3 here is CASSLQDNNSPLHF. The CDR3 DNA reads as TGTGCCAGCAGTTTACAGGATAATAATTCACCCCTCCACTTT.

This clonotype was seen ten or more times. The chain joins TRBV7-9 to TRBJ2-7, with 8 bases fitting TRBD2. This CDR3 has 13 residues. V shed 6 bases, J shed 3 bases, and the junction held 4 bases outside the gene matches. Germline CDR1 SEHNR, CDR2 FQNEAQ (reference sequence). The CDR3 nucleotides read TGTGCCAGCAGACTAGCGGACAGCTACGAGCAGTACTTC. Protein sequence: CASRLADSYEQYF.

Ten or more counts support this clonotype. Since no conserved phenylalanine or tryptophan closes the CDR3, a read error is the likely cause. The J gene is TRBJ1-2, the V gene TRBV29-1; D remains unclear. This CDR3 spans 12 amino acids. Between the trimmed V and J ends, which lost 3 bases and 0 bases, there was a span of 5 bases. CDR1 and CDR2 from the germline V gene are SQVTM and ANQGSEA. As DNA, the CDR3 is TGCAGCGTTGAGTGGGCTAACTATGGCTACACCCTC. Residues: CSVEWANYGYTL.

This clonotype has more than one count but fewer than ten. The CDR3 protein is CASSAGGWGGAFF. CDR3 coding DNA: TGTGCCAGCAGCGCGGGGGGTTGGGGGGGAGCTTTCTTT. V and J are TRBV9 and TRBJ1-1, with D possibly matching TRBD1 (5 bases). Germline values: CDR1 SGDLS, CDR2 YYNGEE. Trimming pared 3 bases from V and 10 bases from J, leaving 16 bases between. The length of the CDR3 is 13 residues.

This clonotype has a count of ten or more. The rearrangement joins TRBV20-1 to TRBJ1-1; 7 bases are a match to TRBD1. V dropped 4 bases and J dropped 4; count of bases not matched to a gene: 6. Germline CDR1 DFQATT, CDR2 SNEGSKA (reference sequence). The CDR3 is 13 amino acids. The CDR3 reads CSATTGPGTEAFF. CDR3 in DNA: TGCAGTGCTACGACAGGGCCCGGCACTGAAGCTTTCTTT.

This clonotype was counted at least ten times. In DNA, the CDR3 is TGTGCCAGCCTCGGAGGCAGGGGTGCCGAGCAGTACTTC. Translated: CASLGGRGAEQYF. The V gene is TRBV7-2, the J gene TRBJ2-7; the D gene is possibly TRBD1 (6 bases). V lost 8 bases to trimming and J lost 6 bases, with 17 bases between them. The CDR3 runs to 13 residues. From germline, CDR1 is SGHTA and CDR2 FQGNSA.

The J gene is TRBJ1-5, the V gene TRBV6-5; 7 bases line up with TRBD1. The CDR3 length is 14 residues. Germline assignment: CDR1 MNHEY and CDR2 SVGAGI. V lost 11 bases to trimming and J lost 0 bases; unmatched junction nucleotides: 7. The CDR3: CAAQGQTSNQPQHF. The CDR3 DNA reads as TGTGCCGCGCAGGGACAGACTAGCAATCAGCCCCAGCATTTT.

There are many counts of this clonotype. The gene calls are TRBV5-6 and TRBJ1-6; 10 positions agree with TRBD1. CDR1 and CDR2 from the germline V gene are SGHDT and YYEEEE. Trimming cost V 2 bases and J 14 bases; bases outside gene matches: 7. This CDR3 is built from 14 residues. CDR3 in DNA: TGTGCCAGCAGCTTTGGACAGGGGGGTACGGCCCTCCACTTT. Encoded protein: CASSFGQGGTALHF.

This chain connects TRBV5-1 to TRBJ1-1; D might be TRBD1 (5 bases). Trimming left V 1 base short and J 6 bases short, with 19 bases between. The germline gives CDR1 SGHRS, CDR2 YFSETQ. The CDR3 sequence is 16 residues long. The CDR3 nucleotides read TGCGCCAGCAGCTTGACCCCCCCAGGGAATTTCGCTGAAGCTTTCTTT. Translated, it gives CASSLTPPGNFAEAFF.

This clonotype was counted only a few times. For the CDR3, the DNA is TGTGCCAGCAGCGGCCAGACCCTAGAGCACACTGAAGCTTTCTTT. It yields the protein CASSGQTLEHTEAFF. The V call is TRBV2, the J call TRBJ1-1; D is unclear. V lost 6 bases and J 3 bases, leaving 17 bases between the germline ends. Germline V CDR1 and CDR2: SNHLY, FYNNEI. The CDR3 contains 15 residues.

This clonotype was picked up many times. The V gene is TRBV9, the J gene TRBJ2-2; TRBD1 aligns across 7 bases. The V segment lost 2 bases and the J segment 3 bases; nucleotides outside the gene matches: 10. Germline V CDR1 and CDR2: SGDLS, YYNGEE. The CDR3 totals 17 residues. CDR3 bases: TGTGCCAGCAGCGTGGGTGCAGGGGGAAGTTACACCGGGGAGCTGTTTTTT. Translation: CASSVGAGGSYTGELFF.

The chain carries TRBV29-1 and TRBJ2-7, with D possibly being TRBD2 (5 bases). V lost 3 bases, J lost 3 bases, and 15 bases lay in between. The CDR3 is 14 residues long. In germline, CDR1 is SQVTM, CDR2 ANQGSEA. The CDR3 bases are TGCAGCGTTGACGACGGGGTAGGGCGCTACGAGCAGTACTTC. Translating it yields CSVDDGVGRYEQYF.

This clonotype was recorded many times. The chain joins TRBV29-1 to TRBJ1-2; D ambiguous. Trimming removed 3 bases at V and 6 bases at J, with 11 bases between. The CDR3 extends over 12 amino acids. CDR1 is SQVTM and CDR2 is ANQGSEA in the germline V gene. CDR3 in amino acids: CSVDSPLNGYTF. The CDR3 coding sequence is TGCAGCGTTGATTCCCCCCTCAATGGCTACACCTTC.

This clonotype showed up just a few times. Here the CDR3 reads CASSANRGANEKLFF. CDR3 in DNA: TGCGCCAGCAGCGCCAACAGGGGAGCTAATGAAAAACTGTTTTTT. J is TRBJ1-4 and V is TRBV5-1; 7 nucleotides agree with TRBD1. V dropped 4 bases and J dropped 3; count of bases not matched to a gene: 6. This CDR3 comprises 15 residues. The germline V gene encodes CDR1 SGHRS and CDR2 YFSETQ.

The V gene is TRBV29-1, the J gene TRBJ2-6, with no clear D. The germline gives CDR1 SQVTM, CDR2 ANQGSEA. V lost 4 bases and J 0 bases, leaving 13 bases between the germline ends. The CDR3 is made up of 16 amino acids. The CDR3 DNA is TGCAGCGTTGTTGCCCCTCGGTACTCTGGGGCCAACGTCCTGACTTTC. It translates to CSVVAPRYSGANVLTF.

The genes are TRBV5-5 and TRBJ2-5; D is possibly TRBD1 (5 bases). The CDR3 covers 16 residues. V was trimmed by 4 bases and J by 1 base, leaving 17 bases between them. Germline values: CDR1 SGHKS, CDR2 YYEKEE (reference sequence). The CDR3: CASSQDPLRAQETQYF. CDR3 DNA sequence: TGTGCCAGCAGCCAAGATCCCCTCAGGGCCCAAGAGACCCAGTACTTC.

This clonotype came up many times. The chain joins TRBV9 to TRBJ1-3; D gene unclear. Germline V gives CDR1 SGDLS, CDR2 YYNGEE. The CDR3 contains 14 residues. Trimming removed 3 bases at V and 4 bases at J, with 11 bases between. The CDR3 sequence: CASSAPLRGNTIYF. CDR3 DNA: TGTGCCAGCAGCGCCCCTTTACGGGGAAACACCATATATTTT.

This chain joins TRBV7-9 and TRBJ2-2; possible D gene TRBD2, 6 bases. CDR1 is SEHNR, CDR2 FQNEAQ, per germline (reference sequence). This CDR3 region has 16 residues. The germline V and J ends were trimmed by 5 bases and 5 bases, with 18 bases remaining between them. CDR3 sequence reads: CASSVVGGDGTGELFF. For the CDR3, the DNA is TGTGCCAGCAGCGTAGTAGGCGGGGATGGTACCGGGGAGCTGTTTTTT. The entire variable domain, with the rest obtained from reference TRBV7-9 and TRBJ2-2, is as follows: DTGVSQNPRHKITKRGQNVTFRCDPISEHNRLYWYRQTLGQGPEFLTYFQNEAQLEKSRLLSDRFSAERPKGSFSTLEIQRTEQGDSAMYLCASSVVGGDGTGELFFGEGSRLTVL.

V is TRBV6-6 and J is TRBJ1-3; 11 bases align to TRBD1. The V gene end was trimmed by 5 bases and the J gene end by 1 base; junction bases not matched to a gene: 4. The germline V gene has CDR1 MNHNY and CDR2 SVGAGI (reference sequence). This CDR3 spans 16 amino acids. The CDR3 loop is CASSAGQGASGNTIYF. The CDR3 DNA sequence: TGTGCCAGCAGTGCCGGACAGGGGGCATCTGGAAACACCATATATTTT.

CDR3 nucleotides: TGTGCCAGCAGATCCGCTGGGACTAGCGGGATCTACGAGCAGTACTTC. Residues: CASRSAGTSGIYEQYF. V usage is TRBV28 and J usage is TRBJ2-7; 13 bases fit TRBD2. CDR3 length equals 16 residues. V was pared by 6 bases and J by 3 bases, with 8 bases of the junction left unmatched. In germline, CDR1 is MDHEN, CDR2 SYDVKM. Drawing the rest from reference TRBV28 and TRBJ2-7, the complete variable domain is DVKVTQSSRYLVKRTGEKVFLECVQDMDHENMFWYRQDPGLGLRLIYFSYDVKMKEKGDIPEGYSVSREKKERFSLILESASTNQTSMYLCASRSAGTSGIYEQYFGPGTRLTVT.

The table lists this clonotype with many counts. V gene TRBV10-3 combines with J gene TRBJ2-5; 10 bases agree with TRBD2. V shed 3 bases and J 5 bases; nucleotides not matched to a gene: 9. The V gene's germline CDR1 is ENHRY and CDR2 SYGVKD. The CDR3 consists of 16 residues. CDR3 protein: CAISDQPTTSGETQYF. CDR3 bases: TGTGCCATCAGTGACCAACCCACGACTAGCGGGGAGACCCAGTACTTC.

This clonotype was recorded many times. This chain links TRBV7-2 with TRBJ1-4; TRBD1 agrees at 7 bases. Per the germline V gene, CDR1 is SGHTA and CDR2 is FQGNSA. CDR3 length equals 14 residues. V shed 2 bases and J 5 bases; nucleotides not matched to a gene: 2. The CDR3 here is CASSLYRGNEKLFF. CDR3 nucleotides: TGTGCCAGCAGCTTATACAGGGGAAATGAAAAACTGTTTTTT.

This clonotype appeared a few times. The chain recombines TRBV12-3 or TRBV12-4 with TRBJ1-2, with 9 bases fitting TRBD1. The CDR3 extends over 14 amino acids. With 3 bases clipped from V and 5 bases from J, the junction kept 4 bases outside the gene matches. The CDR3 nucleotides are TGTGCCAGCAGTTTTACAGGGGGCGGGTATGGCTACACCTTC. It is translated as CASSFTGGGYGYTF.

The chain recombines TRBV15 with TRBJ1-5; D is ambiguous. This CDR3 is built from 14 residues. V was trimmed by 3 bases and J by 9 bases, leaving 15 bases between them. Germline values: CDR1 LNHNV, CDR2 YYDKDF (reference sequence). CDR3 loop: CATSSQSDASPQHF. Here the CDR3 DNA reads TGTGCCACCAGCAGCCAGTCGGATGCATCGCCCCAGCATTTT.

This rearrangement joins TRBV5-5 to TRBJ1-2, with 7 bases identical to TRBD1. Germline assignment: CDR1 SGHKS and CDR2 YYEKEE (reference sequence). The CDR3 extends over 15 amino acids. The J segment lost 6 bases and the V segment lost 3 bases, leaving 11 bases of the junction unmatched. CDR3 protein: CASSSRDRVINGYTF. Written as DNA, the CDR3 is TGTGCCAGCAGCTCCCGAGACAGGGTAATTAATGGCTACACCTTC.

This clonotype was recorded a few times. V is TRBV6-5 and J is TRBJ1-2; D is unresolved. The CDR3 totals 16 residues. Germline-derived CDR1 and CDR2 are MNHEY and SVGAGI. V lost 2 bases and J lost 0, with 13 bases in between. The CDR3 here is CASSYDSAEANYGYTF. CDR3 DNA: TGTGCCAGCAGTTACGACTCAGCCGAAGCTAACTATGGCTACACCTTC.

The CDR3 is CASSYSSGAAYEQYF. As DNA, the CDR3 is TGTGCCAGCAGTTACTCATCCGGGGCTGCCTACGAGCAGTACTTC. V gene TRBV6-5 combines with J gene TRBJ2-7; D possibly uses TRBD1 or TRBD2 (5 bases each). The V and J ends lost 0 bases and 2 bases respectively, with 11 bases between them. Germline CDR1 reads MNHEY; CDR2 reads SVGAGI. There are 15 residues in the CDR3.

V is TRBV5-4 and J is TRBJ1-2, with TRBD1 matching over 8 bases. The CDR3 sequence is 13 residues long. Germline V gene sequence: CDR1 SGHNT, CDR2 YYREEE (reference sequence). Trimming cost V 4 bases and J 8 bases; bases outside gene matches: 7. DNA of the CDR3: TGTGCCAGCAGCCCGACAGGGGCGGAAGGCTACACCTTC. This encodes CASSPTGAEGYTF.

This clonotype was seen only a few times. This chain joins TRBV12-3 or TRBV12-4 and TRBJ2-7, with D perhaps matching TRBD2 (5 bases). The CDR3 extends over 14 amino acids. The V gene lost 5 bases and the J gene lost 3 bases, with 14 bases spanning the gap. DNA of the CDR3: TGTGCCAGCAGTCCCGACCGAGGGAACTACGAGCAGTACTTC. Its protein product is CASSPDRGNYEQYF.